This T cell receptor beta chain was recorded in a study of blood T cell repertoires in COVID-19. The overall study: Some COVID-19 samples were acute and others convalescent; all came from the United States, Italy and Spain. PBMCs, B-cell-depleted T cells, or T cells provided the cDNA or gDNA that made up the material.

The CDR3 covers 14 residues. V dropped 0 bases and J dropped 1 base, with 6 bases sitting between them. Germline CDR1 is SQVTM and CDR2 is ANQGSEA. The authors' processing: Reference gene primer amplification yielded estimated nucleated cell counts. Produced via immunoSEQ multiplex PCR; TCRdb's table is partial and in-frame only. D and trimming come from the DNA, and the V and J calls and clone size come from that table. Altogether 100,000 to 150,000 clones are present, roughly 90% being singletons, with the ten largest covering around 2%. Seattle researchers signed up patients amid active infection and tracked them longitudinally.

Sequenced sample: peripheral blood. The V and J genes are TRBV29-1 and TRBJ1-4, with D possibly TRBD1 on 5 matching bases. This sequence originates from a man in his forties or fifties with COVID-19, enrolled during active disease. The CDR3 DNA is TGCAGCGTTGAAGAGGGGGGAACTAATGAAAAACTGTTTTTT. Translating it yields CSVEEGGTNEKLFF.